Below, 27 T cell receptor beta chains from the same sample are listed, as sequenced in a study of CD8+CD57+ T cells in acquired aplastic anemia. Previously, flow cytometry had revealed CD8+CD57+ cell expansion in the patients chosen for sequencing. The template used for profiling TCR beta VDJ and CDR3 was genomic DNA. In TCRdb, the reads were re-called with MiXCR into one record per CDR3 protein. The data contain just over 450,000 distinct CDR3 sequences, less than 35% of them seen just once; the ten biggest clones take up roughly 0.8%. The source material was sorted CD4+, CD8+, or CD8+CD57+ T cells (not recorded which) from PBMCs. These receptors came from a human donor with aplastic anemia.

Many counts were recorded for this clonotype. J is TRBJ2-7 and V is TRBV14; D unclear. Germline V lookup: CDR1 SGHDN, CDR2 FVKESK. V was cut by 1 base and J by 3 bases, with 1 base left in between. This CDR3 has 11 amino acids. CDR3 nucleotides: TGTGCCAGCAGCCAAGTCTACGAGCAGTACTTC. Translating gives CASSQVYEQYF. The whole variable domain, filled in from reference TRBV14 and TRBJ2-7, reads EAGVTQFPSHSVIEKGQTVTLRCDPISGHDNLYWYRRVMGKEIKFLLHFVKESKQDESGMPNNRFLAERTGGTYSTLKVQPAELEDSGVYFCASSQVYEQYFGPGTRLTVT.

The chain combines TRBV6-2 or TRBV6-3 with TRBJ1-2; no reliable D call. Germline assignment: CDR1 MNHEY and CDR2 SVGEGT. This CDR3 is built from 14 residues. Trimming stripped 0 bases from V and 0 bases from J, with 5 bases between. The chain's CDR3 is CASSYSLTNYGYTF. The DNA for the CDR3 is TGTGCCAGCAGTTACTCGCTCACTAACTATGGCTACACCTTC.

This clonotype turned up a few times. This chain links TRBV9 with TRBJ1-3; 9 positions match TRBD1. The CDR3 consists of 17 residues. Germline assignment: CDR1 SGDLS and CDR2 YYNGEE. Trimming took 4 bases from V and 7 from J; bases not matched to a gene: 15. CDR3 DNA sequence: TGTGCCAGCAGCCTGAGTCCCGGGACAGGGCAGGGGAACACCATATATTTT. The encoded protein is CASSLSPGTGQGNTIYF.

This clonotype came up many times. The chain has TRBV7-9 and TRBJ1-2; 9 bases align to TRBD1. V dropped 2 bases and J dropped 4; count of bases not matched to a gene: 5. The CDR3 length is 15 residues. Germline values: CDR1 SEHNR, CDR2 FQNEAQ (reference sequence). The CDR3 bases are TGTGCCAGCAGCTTAAGAGGGACAGGGAGCTATGGCTACACCTTC. It encodes CASSLRGTGSYGYTF.

The genes are TRBV6-1 and TRBJ1-1; D is unresolved. The CDR3 is made up of 13 amino acids. Per the germline V gene, CDR1 is MNHNS and CDR2 is SASEGT. V lost 7 bases and J 4 bases, leaving 13 bases between the germline ends. In DNA form, the CDR3 reads TGTGCCAGCAACGAGGGATACAGCACTGAAGCTTTCTTT. This sequence encodes CASNEGYSTEAFF.

This clonotype showed up many times. The rearrangement links TRBV12-3 or TRBV12-4 to TRBJ1-2; D ambiguous. This CDR3 region has 11 residues. Trimming left V 2 bases short and J 14 bases short, with 12 bases between. The CDR3 DNA follows: TGTGCCAGCAGTTTATCGACCGGTCCAACCTTC. Protein sequence: CASSLSTGPTF.

This clonotype was seen more than once but under ten times. V gene TRBV6-4 combines with J gene TRBJ1-1, with 9 bases aligning to TRBD1. CDR3 length: 14 amino acids. Trimming at V came to 6 bases and at J to 4 bases, leaving 6 bases not matched to a gene. The germline gives CDR1 MRHNA, CDR2 SNTAGT. The DNA of the CDR3 is TGTGCCAGCAGCCCGGACAGGGGAAGCACTGAAGCTTTCTTT. Translation: CASSPDRGSTEAFF.

This clonotype was detected ten times or more. J is TRBJ2-7 and V is TRBV5-1; D is possibly TRBD2 (6 bases). Trimming cost V 6 bases and J 4 bases, with 23 bases left between them. The CDR3 length is 16 residues. The germline V gene encodes CDR1 SGHRS and CDR2 YFSETQ. CDR3 sequence: CASTSGTLRPSYEQYF. CDR3 nucleotides: TGCGCCAGCACCTCAGGGACTCTTCGCCCGTCGTACGAGCAGTACTTC.

This clonotype was detected ten times or more. The J gene is TRBJ2-3, the V gene TRBV29-1, with 9 bases that match TRBD2. V lost 8 bases and J lost 0; bases outside the gene matches: 9. The CDR3 consists of 15 residues. The germline V gene encodes CDR1 SQVTM and CDR2 ANQGSEA. Here the CDR3 reads CSCGGRAASTDTQYF. In nucleotides, the CDR3 is TGCAGCTGTGGCGGGAGGGCGGCTAGCACAGATACGCAGTATTTT.

This clonotype showed up just a few times. V usage is TRBV27 and J usage is TRBJ1-2; D unresolved. V dropped 7 bases and J dropped 6 bases, with 21 bases sitting between them. The germline gives CDR1 MNHEY, CDR2 SMNVEV (reference sequence). CDR3 size: 15 residues. CDR3: CASTSSRESPNGYTF. The CDR3 DNA reads TGTGCCAGCACCTCTAGTAGGGAGTCCCCCAATGGCTACACCTTC.

This clonotype was seen ten or more times. The chain couples TRBV10-2 to TRBJ1-5; D not certain. CDR3 length equals 15 residues. CDR1 is WSHSY and CDR2 is SAAADI in the germline V gene. V gave up 0 bases and J gave up 4 bases, with 10 bases separating them. As DNA, the CDR3 is TGCGCCAGCAGTGAGTCGAATCCTGTTAATCAGCCCCAGCATTTT. Amino acids: CASSESNPVNQPQHF.

This chain connects TRBV15 to TRBJ1-2; D not resolved. The CDR3 covers 18 residues. V was trimmed by 0 bases and J by 3 bases, leaving 20 bases between them. Looked up from germline, CDR1 is LNHNV and CDR2 is YYDKDF (reference sequence). The CDR3 spells CATSRDRRTLGRDYGYTF. CDR3 DNA: TGTGCCACCAGCAGAGATCGGAGGACTCTGGGAAGGGACTATGGCTACACCTTC.

The rearrangement uses TRBV6-1 and TRBJ2-4, with D possibly being TRBD2 (6 bases). In germline, CDR1 is MNHNS, CDR2 SASEGT. The CDR3 sequence is 14 residues long. Deletions cut 4 bases from V and 2 bases from J, with 9 bases between. CDR3 nucleotides: TGTGCCAGCAGTGTTAGCGGCTCCAAAAACATTCAGTACTTC. It is translated as CASSVSGSKNIQYF.

This clonotype was picked up many times. The chain links TRBV29-1 to TRBJ2-5; 9 bases line up with TRBD2. The CDR3 extends over 14 amino acids. The germline V gene has CDR1 SQVTM and CDR2 ANQGSEA. The V segment lost 7 bases and the J segment 1 base; nucleotides outside the gene matches: 7. The CDR3 DNA reads TGCAGCGGGGAAGCGGGGGGCCTCCAAGAGACCCAGTACTTC. Translated, it gives CSGEAGGLQETQYF.

The rearrangement joins TRBV6-1 to TRBJ1-3; D is ambiguous. Trimming pared 6 bases from V and 2 bases from J, leaving 14 bases between. CDR3 size: 15 residues. Germline V gene sequence: CDR1 MNHNS, CDR2 SASEGT. CDR3 sequence: CASSRSGVAGNTIYF. For the CDR3, the DNA is TGTGCCAGCAGCCGGAGTGGGGTTGCTGGAAACACCATATATTTT.

This clonotype was recorded at least ten times. The genes are TRBV7-3 and TRBJ1-2; tentative D call: TRBD1 (5 bases). The germline gives CDR1 SGHTA, CDR2 FQGTGA. The CDR3 has 14 amino acids. The ends were cut back, 2 bases at V and 2 bases at J, with 9 bases in the middle. CDR3: CASSLQGGNYGYTF. In DNA form, the CDR3 reads TGTGCCAGCAGCTTACAGGGTGGAAACTATGGCTACACCTTC.

This clonotype was counted a few times. The J gene is TRBJ2-1, the V gene TRBV20-1; D is uncertain. The germline V gene encodes CDR1 DFQATT and CDR2 SNEGSKA (reference sequence). The CDR3 sequence is 10 residues long. The V end was cut by 3 bases, the J end by 10 bases, with 7 bases between. CDR3 nucleotides: TGCAGTGCTAGGATAAACGAGCAGTTCTTC. It specifies CSARINEQFF.

This clonotype showed up just once. The rearrangement links TRBV29-1 to TRBJ1-1; weak D call: TRBD1 (6 bases). CDR1 and CDR2 (germline): SQVTM, ANQGSEA. With 8 bases removed from V and 0 bases from J, the gap between germline ends came to 13 bases. The CDR3 spans 13 residues. The CDR3 region is CSQTGNMNTEAFF. As DNA, the CDR3 is TGCAGCCAGACAGGAAACATGAACACTGAAGCTTTCTTT.

In this sample, this clonotype turned up a few times. The J gene is TRBJ2-2, the V gene TRBV19; D gene ambiguous. Germline CDR1 LNHDA, CDR2 SQIVND (reference sequence). The germline V and J ends were trimmed by 7 bases and 8 bases, with 17 bases remaining between them. CDR3 length: 14 residues. In nucleotides, the CDR3 is TGTGCCAGTATTGGTGGAGTCGGGTATGGGGAGCTGTTTTTT. Amino acids: CASIGGVGYGELFF.

As regards this clonotype: A much more abundant neighbour one base away suggests this may be a read error. The chain uses TRBV2 and TRBJ1-3; D is undetermined. Germline lookup yields CDR1 SNHLY and CDR2 FYNNEI. Trimming left V 6 bases short and J 0 bases short, with 9 bases between. The CDR3 loop spans 14 amino acids. The CDR3 region is CASRDDTSGNTIYF. Here the CDR3 DNA reads TGTGCCAGCAGGGACGACACCTCTGGAAACACCATATATTTT. Full variable domain (remainder filled in from reference TRBV2 and TRBJ1-3): EPEVTQTPSHQVTQMGQEVILRCVPISNHLYFYWYRQILGQKVEFLVSFYNNEISEKSEIFDDQFSVERPDGSNFTLKIRSTKLEDSAMYFCASRDDTSGNTIYFGEGSWLTVV.

This clonotype appeared many times. The chain recombines TRBV7-6 with TRBJ2-2; D call uncertain. Germline lookup yields CDR1 SGHVS and CDR2 FNYEAQ. Trimming removed 8 bases from V and 0 bases from J, with 7 bases in between. The CDR3 has 13 amino acids. The CDR3 sequence: CASESANTGELFF. The CDR3 DNA reads as TGTGCCAGCGAGAGCGCGAACACCGGGGAGCTGTTTTTT.

The chain carries TRBV7-2 and TRBJ2-5; 7 bases map to TRBD1. The CDR3 contains 15 residues. With V trimmed by 5 bases and J by 7 bases, 13 bases remained unmatched. Germline V gene lookup returns CDR1 SGHTA and CDR2 FQGNSA. The DNA of the CDR3 is TGTGCCAGCAGCCCGGGGACCGCACCAGGGGGGACCCAGTACTTC. Translating gives CASSPGTAPGGTQYF.

A few counts support this clonotype. J is TRBJ2-7 and V is TRBV5-1; 12 bases fit TRBD2. CDR3 size: 16 residues. CDR1 is SGHRS and CDR2 is YFSETQ in the germline V gene. Trimming cost V 4 bases and J 6 bases; bases outside gene matches: 11. CDR3 loop: CASSPGPGTSGSEQYF. CDR3 nucleotides: TGCGCCAGCAGCCCGGGGCCCGGGACTAGCGGGTCCGAGCAGTACTTC. Full variable domain (remainder filled in from reference TRBV5-1 and TRBJ2-7): KAGVTQTPRYLIKTRGQQVTLSCSPISGHRSVSWYQQTPGQGLQFLFEYFSETQRNKGNFPGRFSGRQFSNSRSEMNVSTLELGDSALYLCASSPGPGTSGSEQYFGPGTRLTVT.

The rearrangement joins TRBV7-2 to TRBJ1-2; D gene unclear. The CDR3 consists of 15 residues. V was trimmed by 5 bases and J by 2 bases, leaving 15 bases between them. Germline-derived CDR1 and CDR2 are SGHTA and FQGNSA. The CDR3 DNA reads TGTGCCAGCAGCGGATACCAGACACAAAACTATGGCTACACCTTC. It is translated as CASSGYQTQNYGYTF.

This clonotype was recorded a few times. The rearrangement links TRBV4-1 to TRBJ1-3; the match to TRBD1 covers 7 bases. Losses at the gene ends were 5 bases for V and 4 bases for J; bases not matched to a gene: 14. Germline CDR1 MGHRA, CDR2 YSYEKL. The CDR3 covers 17 residues. The DNA for the CDR3 is TGCGCCAGCAGCTCTTACAGGGGTTCTCTGCCAGGAAACACCATATATTTT. This gives the protein CASSSYRGSLPGNTIYF.

This clonotype came up a few times. The chain combines TRBV20-1 with TRBJ2-7, with 9 nucleotides matching TRBD2. Germline CDR1 and CDR2: DFQATT and SNEGSKA (reference sequence). V was pared by 5 bases and J by 6 bases, with 23 bases of the junction left unmatched. The CDR3 covers 18 residues. The CDR3 DNA follows: TGCAGTGCTGCCTCAGCTGTCCTAGCGGGAAGTCAAGGGCTCGAGCAGTACTTC. Translation: CSAASAVLAGSQGLEQYF.

The chain joins TRBV11-2 to TRBJ2-7, with TRBD2 matching 11 bases. Germline CDR1 is SGHAT and CDR2 is FQNNGV. With 4 bases clipped from V and 4 bases from J, the junction kept 9 bases outside the gene matches. There are 16 residues in the CDR3. The CDR3 reads CASSSGLAARGYEQYF. The CDR3 DNA sequence: TGTGCCAGCAGCTCGGGACTAGCGGCGAGGGGTTACGAGCAGTACTTC.